Sequencing of this TCR beta chain was carried out in a study of T cells after yellow fever vaccination. Findings and caveats of the study: Weaker overall was a secondary response that nonetheless peaked faster, on day 5 versus 15. Contaminating bulk clonotypes could be abundant in FACS-sorted repertoires. At approximately 95% for CD4 and 75% to 90% for CD8, most primary-vaccination clones showed up again after the booster.

TCRdb used MiXCR to reprocess the 5' RACE reads, holding one entry per CDR3 protein. Found here are hundreds of thousands of distinct CDR3 sequences, around an eighth of them singletons; the top ten hold about 15%. This clonotype turned up a few times. As yet, its antigen is unknown. The germline V gene has CDR1 LGHNA and CDR2 YSLEER. The CDR3 contains 16 residues. Trimming left V 2 bases short and J 5 bases short, with 18 bases between. The V gene is TRBV4-3, the J gene TRBJ2-5; D is perhaps TRBD1 (6 bases). The origin of this receptor is a man under 40 who received the YFV17D yellow fever vaccine. The sequencing here drew on PBMCs, taken on the day of the yellow fever booster vaccination. The CDR3 DNA reads TGCGCCAGCAGCCAAACGCACGGGGCAGGGGTGGAGACCCAGTACTTC. Amino acids: CASSQTHGAGVETQYF.